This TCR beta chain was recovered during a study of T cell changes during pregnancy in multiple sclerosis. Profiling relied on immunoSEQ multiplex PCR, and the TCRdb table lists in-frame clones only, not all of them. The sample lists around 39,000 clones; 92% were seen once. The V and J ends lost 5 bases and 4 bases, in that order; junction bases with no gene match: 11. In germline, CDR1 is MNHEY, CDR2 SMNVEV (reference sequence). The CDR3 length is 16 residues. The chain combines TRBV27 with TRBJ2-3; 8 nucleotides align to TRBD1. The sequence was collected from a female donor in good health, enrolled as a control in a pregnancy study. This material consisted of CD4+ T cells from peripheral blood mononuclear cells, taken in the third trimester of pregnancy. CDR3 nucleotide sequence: TGTGCCAGCAGTCCCGCGACAGGGGACCTACCAGATACGCAGTATTTT. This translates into CASSPATGDLPDTQYF.